In its sample, the clone carrying this TCR beta chain was seen many times. Its antigen is still unknown. Not a single patient had been given any form of treatment at any point before undergoing thyroid surgery. The data derive from a study of metastatic and nonmetastatic thyroid tumors. Regarding the study as a whole: Benign nodules were reported to have significantly lower TCR beta diversity than malignant thyroid tumors, in blood and tumor.

The trim removed 1 base at V and 4 bases at J, leaving 5 bases unmatched. The CDR3 is made up of 16 amino acids. The germline V gene encodes CDR1 LNHDA and CDR2 SQIVND (reference sequence). TCRdb reassembled clones from the PCR reads with MiXCR. The sample consists of about 20,000 clones, around 30% of them appearing once. The V and J genes are TRBV19 and TRBJ2-1, with 9 bases matching TRBD1. The receptor comes from a female donor with papillary thyroid cancer or a benign thyroid nodule (not recorded which). Some clones in this sample may be carry-over from other donors' samples. Source material: tumor tissue. In DNA form, the CDR3 reads TGTGCCAGTAGTATAGGGAGGACAGGGGCTTACAATGAGCAGTTCTTC. This gives the protein CASSIGRTGAYNEQFF. Using reference TRBV19 and TRBJ2-1 for the parts outside the CDR3, the full variable domain is DGGITQSPKYLFRKEGQNVTLSCEQNLNHDAMYWYRQDPGQGLRLIYYSQIVNDFQKGDIAEGYSVSREKKESFPLTVTSAQKNPTAFYLCASSIGRTGAYNEQFFGPGTRLTVL.